The 28 T cell receptor beta chains in this list originate from one sample, sequenced in a study of CD8+CD57+ T cells in acquired aplastic anemia. Patients chosen for sequencing had CD8+CD57+ cells that had expanded, as shown by flow cytometry. Researchers used genomic DNA as the template to profile TCR beta VDJ and CDR3. TCRdb independently ran MiXCR on the reads; one entry per CDR3 protein. The data contain about 180,000 distinct CDR3 sequences, 63% of them singletons. Sequenced input: sorted CD4+, CD8+, or CD8+CD57+ T cells (not recorded which) from PBMCs. These receptors were obtained from a human donor with aplastic anemia.

In this sample, this clonotype turned up many times. DNA of the CDR3: TGCAGCGTTGACATTGGGACGGACCTGCTGAGGGGCTACACCTTC. This sequence encodes CSVDIGTDLLRGYTF. This chain connects TRBV29-1 to TRBJ1-2; TRBD1 is a possible D gene (5 bases). The CDR3 consists of 15 residues. CDR1 and CDR2 from the germline V gene are SQVTM and ANQGSEA. V lost 3 bases and J lost 8, with 22 bases in between.

This chain links TRBV7-3 with TRBJ2-1; perhaps TRBD2 as D (5 bases). Trimming took 5 bases from V and 0 from J, leaving 14 bases between them. This CDR3 contains 16 residues. CDR1 and CDR2 from the germline V gene are SGHTA and FQGTGA. The CDR3 nucleotides read TGTGCCAGCAGCGGCCCCGGGGAGAGCTCCTACAATGAGCAGTTCTTC. Translated, it gives CASSGPGESSYNEQFF.

This clonotype was detected ten times or more. The chain couples TRBV7-9 to TRBJ1-4, with D maybe TRBD1 (5 bases). The CDR3 runs 15 residues. Deletions cut 5 bases from V and 3 bases from J, with 13 bases between. Per germline, CDR1 SEHNR and CDR2 FQNEAQ (reference sequence). Here the CDR3 reads CASSPPTEANEKLFF. The CDR3 region has the DNA TGTGCCAGCAGCCCCCCGACAGAGGCTAATGAAAAACTGTTTTTT.

The chain employs TRBV15 and TRBJ1-2; no firm D call. The CDR3 is made up of 13 amino acids. The germline CDR1 and CDR2 sequences are LNHNV and YYDKDF (reference sequence). The V end lost 5 bases, the J end lost 4 bases, and 11 bases lay between the germline ends. The CDR3 protein is CATSPTNPYGYTF. The CDR3, as DNA: TGTGCCACCAGCCCAACCAACCCCTATGGCTACACCTTC.

Points on this clonotype: The CDR3 does not end in the conserved phenylalanine or tryptophan, so this is likely a read error. The DNA is omitted, as the CDR3 cannot be located on it reliably, and the CDR3 follows TCRdb's listing. The V and J genes are TRBV9 and TRBJ1-6. The CDR3 has 9 residues if both end residues are counted. The germline V gene encodes CDR1 SGDLS and CDR2 YYNGEE. The CDR3 loop reads CASSASIHS.

The V call is TRBV7-2, the J call TRBJ1-5; TRBD1 is a possible D gene (5 bases). Germline V lookup: CDR1 SGHTA, CDR2 FQGNSA. The CDR3 sequence is 13 residues long. The V gene lost 4 bases and the J gene lost 5 bases, with 9 bases spanning the gap. The CDR3 is CASSWTQDQPQHF. CDR3 sequence (DNA): TGTGCCAGCAGCTGGACACAGGATCAGCCCCAGCATTTT. The full variable domain, in which reference TRBV7-2 and TRBJ1-5 provide the parts outside the CDR3, is GAGVSQSPSNKVTEKGKDVELRCDPISGHTALYWYRQSLGQGLEFLIYFQGNSAPDKSGLPSDRFSAERTGGSVSTLTIQRTQQEDSAVYLCASSWTQDQPQHFGDGTRLSIL.

Many counts were recorded for this clonotype. V usage is TRBV12-3 or TRBV12-4 and J usage is TRBJ1-2, with D possibly being TRBD1 (6 bases). The CDR3 has 14 amino acids. V shed 3 bases and J shed 8 bases, with 16 bases lying between them. CDR3 sequence reads: CASSFLGGGEGYTF. The CDR3 nucleotides are TGTGCCAGCAGTTTCCTGGGAGGGGGTGAGGGCTACACCTTC.

The V call is TRBV7-8, the J call TRBJ2-1, with 9 bases lining up with TRBD1. Germline V gene sequence: CDR1 SGHVS, CDR2 FQNEAQ. J lost 0 bases, V lost 5 bases, and 5 bases had no gene match. The CDR3 is 16 residues long. CDR3 residues: CASSIGQGNSYNEQFF. The DNA for the CDR3 is TGTGCCAGCAGCATCGGACAGGGGAACTCCTACAATGAGCAGTTCTTC.

The CDR3 region has the DNA TGCAGTGCTAGGTCTAGCGCCTCCTACAATGAGCAGTTCTTC. It is translated as CSARSSASYNEQFF. This chain joins TRBV20-1 and TRBJ2-1, with D possibly matching TRBD2 (6 bases). Trimming shortened V by 3 bases and J by 0 bases, and 9 bases separated the two germline ends. This CDR3 comprises 14 residues. Germline lookup yields CDR1 DFQATT and CDR2 SNEGSKA (reference sequence).

V and J are TRBV7-2 and TRBJ2-7; D may be TRBD2 (6 bases). Germline loops: CDR1 SGHTA, CDR2 FQGNSA. The V end was cut by 3 bases, the J end by 5 bases, with 17 bases between. CDR3 length: 15 residues. The CDR3 DNA sequence: TGTGCCAGCAGCTTGCGAACCGGGAGAGGAAACGAGCAGTACTTC. Its translation: CASSLRTGRGNEQYF.

The genes are TRBV7-3 and TRBJ1-1, with D unresolved. Germline CDR1 and CDR2: SGHTA and FQGTGA. V dropped 3 bases and J dropped 5 bases, with 10 bases sitting between them. This CDR3 has 13 residues. In DNA, the CDR3 is TGTGCCAGCAGCTTTAAGGGCTGGACTGAAGCTTTCTTT. This gives the protein CASSFKGWTEAFF.

This rearrangement joins TRBV7-2 to TRBJ2-7; 11 positions agree with TRBD2. The CDR3 is made up of 17 amino acids. CDR1 is SGHTA and CDR2 is FQGNSA in the germline V gene. With 1 base clipped from V and 2 bases from J, the junction kept 7 bases outside the gene matches. CDR3 DNA sequence: TGTGCCAGCAGCTTAGTTAGCGGGAGGGCAGGGACCTACGAGCAGTACTTC. Its translation is CASSLVSGRAGTYEQYF.

V is TRBV20-1 and J is TRBJ1-6; 7 nucleotides align to TRBD1. This CDR3 has 16 residues. The trim removed 2 bases at V and 4 bases at J, leaving 8 bases unmatched. Germline lookup yields CDR1 DFQATT and CDR2 SNEGSKA (reference sequence). The CDR3 DNA follows: TGCAGTGCTAGAAGGGGGCTGGACACTTATAATTCACCCCTCCACTTT. It codes for CSARRGLDTYNSPLHF.

On this clonotype itself: A much bigger clone sits one base away, suggesting this may be a read error. J is TRBJ1-2 and V is TRBV7-2, with 8 nucleotides matching TRBD1. CDR1 is SGHTA, CDR2 FQGNSA, per germline. The CDR3 runs to 15 residues. The CDR3 DNA reads TGTGCCAGCAGCTTTCTGGCAGGGGGCGTCTATAGCTACGCCTTC. Amino acids: CASSFLAGGVYSYAF. The variable domain in full, completed from reference TRBV7-2 and TRBJ1-2, reads GAGVSQSPSNKVTEKGKDVELRCDPISGHTALYWYRQSLGQGLEFLIYFQGNSAPDKSGLPSDRFSAERTGGSVSTLTIQRTQQEDSAVYLCASSFLAGGVYSYAFGSGTRLTVV.

This clonotype was counted between two and nine times. CDR3 nucleotide sequence: TGCGCCAGCAGCTCTACAGGAGGCGAGACCGGGGAGCTGTTTTTT. Amino acids: CASSSTGGETGELFF. The chain has TRBV5-1 and TRBJ2-2; D could derive from TRBD1 or TRBD2 (5 bases each). This CDR3 is built from 15 residues. Trimming left V 3 bases short and J 5 bases short, with 14 bases between. CDR1 is SGHRS, CDR2 YFSETQ, per germline.

This chain links TRBV15 with TRBJ2-5; 7 bases are a match to TRBD2. V lost 0 bases to trimming and J lost 3 bases; unmatched junction nucleotides: 7. This CDR3 has 16 residues. Germline loops: CDR1 LNHNV, CDR2 YYDKDF (reference sequence). The CDR3 DNA follows: TGTGCCACCAGCAGAGATACGCGGGGACTAAAAGAGACCCAGTACTTC. Its translation is CATSRDTRGLKETQYF.

The V call is TRBV29-1, the J call TRBJ2-7, with TRBD2 matching 13 bases. The CDR3 covers 17 residues. Germline values: CDR1 SQVTM, CDR2 ANQGSEA. The J segment lost 2 bases and the V segment lost 7 bases, leaving 14 bases of the junction unmatched. This chain's CDR3 is CSATPGLAGTGPYEQYF. The CDR3 DNA follows: TGCAGCGCGACTCCGGGACTAGCGGGAACTGGGCCCTACGAGCAGTACTTC.

This clonotype was recorded a few times. The genes are TRBV20-1 and TRBJ2-7; 7 bases map to TRBD2. The CDR3 covers 14 residues. CDR1 is DFQATT and CDR2 is SNEGSKA in the germline V gene (reference sequence). With V trimmed by 3 bases and J by 0 bases, 5 bases remained unmatched. CDR3 nucleotide sequence: TGCAGTGCTAGTTCCGCGGGGGACTCCTACGAGCAGTACTTC. Protein sequence: CSASSAGDSYEQYF.

The chain joins TRBV9 to TRBJ2-1; 7 bases fit TRBD2. The CDR3 sequence is 15 residues long. Germline values: CDR1 SGDLS, CDR2 YYNGEE. J lost 4 bases, V lost 4 bases, and 8 bases had no gene match. The CDR3 DNA follows: TGTGCCAGCAGCCGTCTAGCGGAACTTTACAATGAGCAGTTCTTC. Its protein is CASSRLAELYNEQFF.

This chain connects TRBV6-1 to TRBJ2-3, with D perhaps matching TRBD1 or TRBD2 (5 bases each). Per germline, CDR1 MNHNS and CDR2 SASEGT. V shed 5 bases and J shed 1 base, with 16 bases lying between them. The CDR3 is 16 amino acids. CDR3 protein: CASSPTPGPRTDTQYF. In DNA form, the CDR3 reads TGTGCCAGCAGTCCCACGCCGGGACCCCGCACAGATACGCAGTATTTT.

This clonotype occurred a few times. The chain links TRBV10-3 to TRBJ2-3, with a tentative D call TRBD2 (6 bases). The V end lost 3 bases, the J end lost 6 bases, and 10 bases lay between the germline ends. Germline V CDR1 and CDR2: ENHRY, SYGVKD. The CDR3 sequence is 13 residues long. The DNA of the CDR3 is TGTGCCATCAGTGACGGCGGGGTTGATACGCAGTATTTT. It yields the protein CAISDGGVDTQYF.

This clonotype came up many times. The chain combines TRBV5-8 with TRBJ2-5; D may be TRBD2 (6 bases). Trimming took off 3 bases at V and 4 bases at J, with 13 bases between the two ends. Germline V lookup: CDR1 SGHTS, CDR2 YDEGEE. The CDR3 has 14 amino acids. The CDR3 sequence is CASSSTGGSETQYF. As DNA, the CDR3 is TGTGCCAGCAGCTCAACCGGGGGATCAGAGACCCAGTACTTC. The full variable domain, with the rest looked up from reference TRBV5-8 and TRBJ2-5, is EAGVTQSPTHLIKTRGQQATLRCSPISGHTSVYWYQQALGLGLQFLLWYDEGEERNRGNFPPRFSGRQFPNYSSELNVNALELEDSALYLCASSSTGGSETQYFGPGTRLLVL.

This clonotype showed up just once. J is TRBJ1-5 and V is TRBV25-1; 7 nucleotides line up with TRBD1. Germline CDR1 reads MGHDK; CDR2 reads SYGVNS. V shed 5 bases and J 0 bases; nucleotides not matched to a gene: 7. The CDR3 length is 16 residues. The DNA of the CDR3 is TGTGCCAGCAGTACCGGGACAGTCTTTAGCAATCAGCCCCAGCATTTT. It is translated as CASSTGTVFSNQPQHF.

This chain joins TRBV7-2 and TRBJ2-7; perhaps TRBD1 as D (7 bases). V was clipped by 0 bases and J by 2 bases, with 11 bases between them. CDR3 length: 15 amino acids. Germline V CDR1 and CDR2: SGHTA, FQGNSA. CDR3 nucleotides: TGTGCCAGCAGCTTAGCTTCAGGGGGGACCTACGAGCAGTACTTC. Protein: CASSLASGGTYEQYF.

The V and J genes are TRBV2 and TRBJ1-5; weak D call: TRBD1 (6 bases). This CDR3 contains 15 residues. Germline V lookup: CDR1 SNHLY, CDR2 FYNNEI. V shed 5 bases and J shed 3 bases, with 14 bases lying between them. In DNA, the CDR3 is TGTGCCAGCAGTTTCGGGTCAGGGGACAATCAGCCCCAGCATTTT. This gives the protein CASSFGSGDNQPQHF.

There are many counts of this clonotype. This chain uses TRBV19 with TRBJ1-3; D not certain. V lost 6 bases and J 2 bases, leaving 8 bases between the germline ends. Germline V gene sequence: CDR1 LNHDA, CDR2 SQIVND (reference sequence). There are 13 residues in the CDR3. The CDR3 protein is CASSLMAGNTIYF. The CDR3 DNA is TGTGCCAGTAGCCTTATGGCTGGAAACACCATATATTTT.

This clonotype was seen ten or more times. The gene calls are TRBV6-6 and TRBJ2-3; 10 bases match TRBD2. Losses at the gene ends were 6 bases for V and 6 bases for J; bases not matched to a gene: 9. Per germline, CDR1 MNHNY and CDR2 SVGAGI (reference sequence). There are 15 residues in the CDR3. The CDR3 here is CASSRQRGGPDTQYF. The CDR3 nucleotides read TGTGCCAGCAGCCGGCAGCGGGGGGGCCCCGATACGCAGTATTTT.

This chain joins TRBV19 and TRBJ2-7; TRBD1 is a possible D gene (6 bases). Trimming removed 5 bases at V and 7 bases at J, with 12 bases between. The germline CDR1 and CDR2 sequences are LNHDA and SQIVND (reference sequence). The CDR3 consists of 12 residues. For the CDR3, the DNA is TGTGCCAGTAGTGCAGGGGTTCGGGAGCAGTACTTC. Protein sequence: CASSAGVREQYF. Together with reference TRBV19 and TRBJ2-7, the CDR3 gives the full variable domain: DGGITQSPKYLFRKEGQNVTLSCEQNLNHDAMYWYRQDPGQGLRLIYYSQIVNDFQKGDIAEGYSVSREKKESFPLTVTSAQKNPTAFYLCASSAGVREQYFGPGTRLTVT.